The clone carrying this T cell receptor beta chain was recorded at least ten times. The antigen is unknown. The CDR3 regions of TCR beta were amplified from RNA transcripts. A set of HTBI primers served as the primers for a first-round RT-PCR of the TCR CDR3. TCRdb reprocessed the multiplex PCR reads with MiXCR, giving one entry per CDR3 protein. The data show around 400,000 distinct CDR3 sequences, around a quarter seen once. This sample is drawn from a study of T cells in Graves' hyperthyroidism and ophthalmopathy. Trimming took 4 bases from V and 6 from J, leaving 10 bases between them. CDR3 length equals 13 residues. Germline V gene sequence: CDR1 LGHDT, CDR2 YNNKEL (reference sequence). Findings of the study overall: Appearing also in blood were most of the thyroid clonotypes expanded above 0.001.

Orbital computed tomography and thyroid ultrasound, together with serum TRAb and thyroxine and clinical symptoms, were used for diagnoses. The chain recombines TRBV3-1 with TRBJ2-1; a possible D gene is TRBD2 (6 bases). This receptor was taken from a man aged 50-60 years with Graves' hyperthyroidism. The sample consisted of blood. CDR3 DNA: TGTGCCAGCAGCCTCATGGGGGGCAATGAGCAGTTCTTC. Encoded protein: CASSLMGGNEQFF.